This T cell receptor (beta chain) was identified in a study of shared clonotypes between healthy human individuals. Study-wide findings and caveats: Measured sharing among donors was expected to vary with sequencing depth.

This clone was seen a few times. Its antigen remains unidentified. The trim removed 6 bases at V and 9 bases at J, leaving 11 bases unmatched. The CDR3 is 13 residues long. Germline V gene data show CDR1 as SNHLY and CDR2 as FYNNEI. CD8 cells classed as naive were CD45RO-negative and positively selected for CCR7, excluding terminally differentiated effector memory CD45RA+ cells. The assay was immunoSEQ multiplex PCR, and TCRdb's table has in-frame clones only and misses some. The sample shows roughly 600,000 clones, 95% to 98% of them seen only once. The clonotype was recovered from a man younger than 45 in good health. The source material was naive CD8+ T cells sorted from blood. This rearrangement joins TRBV2 to TRBJ2-7; 7 positions match TRBD2. For the CDR3, the DNA is TGTGCCAGCAGCCGGCTAGCGGCTAAGCGGCAGTACTTC. This encodes CASSRLAAKRQYF.